This T cell receptor (beta chain) was found in a study of blood T cells in healthy people across ages. For the second PCR, which ran for about 6 to 11 cycles, a sample-barcoded 5' primer and a J-beta primer mix were used. TCRdb reprocessed the 5' RACE reads via MiXCR and lists one record per CDR3 protein. The sample lists around 940,000 distinct CDR3 sequences, approximately 50% occurring once. The CDR3 spans 14 residues. Germline V gene sequence: CDR1 DFQATT, CDR2 SNEGSKA (reference sequence). With respect to this clonotype: One end of the junction varies from germline; a read error may be responsible.

The sample taken for sequencing was blood. The V gene is TRBV20-1, the J gene TRBJ2-6; 8 bases agree with TRBD2. The clonotype comes from an older woman in good health. The CDR3 loop is CSAISGTGASVLTF. The CDR3, as DNA: TGCAGTGCCATTAGCGGGACTGGGGCCAGCGTCCTGACTTTC.